The clone carrying this TCR beta chain has only one observation. The sample originates from a study of blood T cell repertoires in COVID-19. Using immunoSEQ multiplex PCR, the repertoire was profiled, and TCRdb retains in-frame clones only, with some absent. The sample lists 70,000 to 85,000 clones, about nine tenths occurring once. This CDR3 contains 16 residues. J gave up 3 bases and V 0 bases, and 4 bases lay outside the gene matches. The germline V gene encodes CDR1 LNHNV and CDR2 YYDKDF (reference sequence). V is TRBV15 and J is TRBJ2-7; 11 bases fit TRBD1. This clonotype was obtained from a human donor in a cohort sampled during active COVID-19. The sequenced material came from peripheral blood. In DNA form, the CDR3 reads TGTGCCACCAGCAGAGATCCGGGACAGGGGGGCTACGAGCAGTACTTC. This codes for CATSRDPGQGGYEQYF.